Below, 4 T cell receptor beta chains from the same sample are listed, as sequenced in a study of T-cell memory formation after mild COVID-19. TCRdb redid the calling of the 5' RACE reads with MiXCR, one entry per CDR3 protein. Of hundreds of thousands of distinct CDR3 sequences listed, about 15% are singletons. The sample consisted of PBMCs or a T cell subset sorted from them (not recorded which). These receptors all come from a man between 18 and 35 years old who had mild COVID-19 (a few samples of this study predate the infection). Cell type and time point are not known.

This clonotype was counted only a few times. The CDR3 here is CASSRSPQETQYF. Written as DNA, the CDR3 is TGTGCCAGCAGCCGGTCCCCTCAAGAGACCCAGTACTTC. The chain links TRBV7-3 to TRBJ2-5; no definite D call. Germline V gene sequence: CDR1 SGHTA, CDR2 FQGTGA. The V gene lost 5 bases and the J gene lost 2 bases, with 9 bases spanning the gap. The CDR3 length is 13 residues.

The chain links TRBV28 to TRBJ2-7; TRBD2 matches 7 bases. The CDR3 has 13 amino acids. The germline CDR1 and CDR2 sequences are MDHEN and SYDVKM. Trimming cost V 3 bases and J 5 bases; bases outside gene matches: 4. CDR3 protein: CASSFSAGNEQYV. CDR3 coding DNA: TGTGCCAGCAGTTTTTCAGCGGGGAACGAGCAGTACGTC.

The V and J genes are TRBV7-6 and TRBJ2-3; D is possibly TRBD2 (7 bases). V was shortened by 3 bases and J by 2 bases, with 24 bases between the two germline ends. CDR1 and CDR2 (germline): SGHVS, FNYEAQ. The length of the CDR3 is 19 residues. The DNA for the CDR3 is TGTGCCAGCAGCTTTTTAGGGGGGGGGCCCCATATCAACACAGATACGCAGTATTTT. Translation gives CASSFLGGGPHINTDTQYF. Full variable domain (remainder filled in from reference TRBV7-6 and TRBJ2-3): GAGVSQSPRYKVTKRGQDVALRCDPISGHVSLYWYRQALGQGPEFLTYFNYEAQQDKSGLPNDRFSAERPEGSISTLTIQRTEQRDSAMYRCASSFLGGGPHINTDTQYFGPGTRLTVL.

The chain links TRBV6-2 or TRBV6-3 to TRBJ1-5; D gene ambiguous. Germline values: CDR1 MNHEY, CDR2 SVGEGT. The CDR3 is 15 residues long. V was shortened by 2 bases and J by 2 bases, with 10 bases between the two germline ends. The CDR3 loop reads CASSYSPTRNQPQHF. CDR3 sequence (DNA): TGTGCCAGCAGTTACAGTCCAACCCGCAATCAGCCCCAGCATTTT.